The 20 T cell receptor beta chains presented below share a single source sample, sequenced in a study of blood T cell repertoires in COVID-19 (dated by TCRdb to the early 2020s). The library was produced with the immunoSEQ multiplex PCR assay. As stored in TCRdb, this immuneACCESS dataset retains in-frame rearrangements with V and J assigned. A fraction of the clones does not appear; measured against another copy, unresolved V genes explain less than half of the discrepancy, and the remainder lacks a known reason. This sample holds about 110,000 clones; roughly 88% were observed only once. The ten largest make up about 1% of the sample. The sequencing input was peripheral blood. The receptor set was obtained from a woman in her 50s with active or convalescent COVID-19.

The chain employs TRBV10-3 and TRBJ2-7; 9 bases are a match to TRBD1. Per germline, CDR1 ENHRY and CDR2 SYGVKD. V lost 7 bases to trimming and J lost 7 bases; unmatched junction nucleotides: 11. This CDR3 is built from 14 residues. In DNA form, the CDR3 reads TGTGCCATCAAGTTAGGGACAGGGATGGAAGAGCAGTACTTC. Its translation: CAIKLGTGMEEQYF.

The CDR3 sequence: CASSLYFGDVSNTIYF. The DNA of the CDR3 is TGTGCCAGCAGCTTATATTTCGGAGACGTGAGCAACACCATATATTTT. The chain joins TRBV7-9 to TRBJ1-3; D ambiguous. V gave up 2 bases and J gave up 7 bases, with 18 bases separating them. Germline values: CDR1 SEHNR, CDR2 FQNEAQ (reference sequence). The CDR3 loop spans 16 amino acids.

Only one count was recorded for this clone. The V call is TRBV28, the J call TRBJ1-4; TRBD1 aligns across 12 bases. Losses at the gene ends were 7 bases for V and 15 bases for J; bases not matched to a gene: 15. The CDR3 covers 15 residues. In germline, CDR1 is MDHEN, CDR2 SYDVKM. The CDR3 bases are TGTGCCAGCAAACCCATGGGACAGGGGGCCCCACAATTGTTTTTT. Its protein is CASKPMGQGAPQLFF.

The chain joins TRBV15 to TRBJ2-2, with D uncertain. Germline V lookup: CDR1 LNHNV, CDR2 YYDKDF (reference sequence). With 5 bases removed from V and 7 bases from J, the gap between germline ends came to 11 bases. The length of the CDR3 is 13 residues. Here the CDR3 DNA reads TGTGCCACCAGCGTTAAGCCGATCGGGGAGCTGTTTTTT. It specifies CATSVKPIGELFF.

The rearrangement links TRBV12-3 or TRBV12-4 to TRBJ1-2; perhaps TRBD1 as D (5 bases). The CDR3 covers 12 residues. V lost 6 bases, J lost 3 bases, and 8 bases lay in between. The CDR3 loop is CASRGGDYGYTF. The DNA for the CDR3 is TGTGCCAGCAGGGGGGGTGACTATGGCTACACCTTC.

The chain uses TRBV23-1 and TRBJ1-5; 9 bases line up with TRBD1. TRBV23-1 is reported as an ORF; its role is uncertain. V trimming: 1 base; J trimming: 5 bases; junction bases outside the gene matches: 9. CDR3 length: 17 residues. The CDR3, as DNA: TGCGCCAGCAGTCAATTGCCGGGACAGGGCCCCCATCAGCCCCAGCATTTT. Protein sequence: CASSQLPGQGPHQPQHF.

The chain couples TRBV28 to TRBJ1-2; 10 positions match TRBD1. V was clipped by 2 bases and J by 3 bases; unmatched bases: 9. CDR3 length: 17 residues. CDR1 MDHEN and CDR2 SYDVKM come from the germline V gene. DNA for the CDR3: TGTGCCAGCAGTTTAGGCCTTGGACAGGGGGGATACTATGGCTACACCTTC. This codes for CASSLGLGQGGYYGYTF.

CDR3 sequence: CASGGRAFTDTQYF. In DNA form, the CDR3 reads TGTGCCAGTGGCGGGAGGGCCTTCACAGATACGCAGTATTTT. The V gene is TRBV3-1 (or the pseudogene TRBV3-2), the J gene TRBJ2-3, with 9 bases that match TRBD2. The CDR3 has 14 amino acids. Germline V gene lookup returns CDR1 LGHDT and CDR2 YNNKEL (reference sequence). V shed 9 bases and J 2 bases; nucleotides not matched to a gene: 6.

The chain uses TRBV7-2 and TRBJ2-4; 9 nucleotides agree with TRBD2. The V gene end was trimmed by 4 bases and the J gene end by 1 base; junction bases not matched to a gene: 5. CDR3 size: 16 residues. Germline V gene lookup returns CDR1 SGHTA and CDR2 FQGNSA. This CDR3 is CASSSGTSHAKNIQYF. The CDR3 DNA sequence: TGTGCCAGCAGCTCAGGGACTAGCCACGCCAAAAACATTCAGTACTTC.

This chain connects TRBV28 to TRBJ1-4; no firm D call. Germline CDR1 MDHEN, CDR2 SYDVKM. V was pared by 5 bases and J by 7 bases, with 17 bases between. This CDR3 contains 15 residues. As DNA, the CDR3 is TGTGCCAGCAGTCCCTTTGGGGAGATAAGTGAAAAACTGTTTTTT. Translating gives CASSPFGEISEKLFF.

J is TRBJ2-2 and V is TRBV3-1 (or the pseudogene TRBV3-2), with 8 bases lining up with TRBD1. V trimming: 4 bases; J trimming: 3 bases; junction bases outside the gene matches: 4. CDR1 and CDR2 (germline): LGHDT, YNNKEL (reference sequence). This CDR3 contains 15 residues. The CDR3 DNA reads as TGTGCCAGCAGCCCCGACAGGGGTGACACCGGGGAGCTGTTTTTT. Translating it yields CASSPDRGDTGELFF.

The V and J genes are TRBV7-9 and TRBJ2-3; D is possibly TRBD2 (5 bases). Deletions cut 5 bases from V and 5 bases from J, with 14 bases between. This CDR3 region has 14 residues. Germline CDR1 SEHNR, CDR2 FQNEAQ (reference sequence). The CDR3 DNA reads TGTGCCAGCAGCAGGACTCGTCAGGAAGATACGCAGTATTTT. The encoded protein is CASSRTRQEDTQYF.

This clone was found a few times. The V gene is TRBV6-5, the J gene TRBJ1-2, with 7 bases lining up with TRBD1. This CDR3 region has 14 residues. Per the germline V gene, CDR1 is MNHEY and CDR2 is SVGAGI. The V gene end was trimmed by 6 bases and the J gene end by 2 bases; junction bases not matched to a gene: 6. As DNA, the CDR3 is TGTGCCAGCAGCCGCCCGGGACAGAACTATGGCTACACCTTC. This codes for CASSRPGQNYGYTF.

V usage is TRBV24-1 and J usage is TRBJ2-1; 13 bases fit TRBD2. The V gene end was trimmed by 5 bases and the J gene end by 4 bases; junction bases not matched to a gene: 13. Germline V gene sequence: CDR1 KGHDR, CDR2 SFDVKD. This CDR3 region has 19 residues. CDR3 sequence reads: CATSVGLAGAPSFYNEQFF. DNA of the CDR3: TGTGCCACCAGTGTCGGACTAGCGGGAGCCCCTTCCTTTTACAATGAGCAGTTCTTC.

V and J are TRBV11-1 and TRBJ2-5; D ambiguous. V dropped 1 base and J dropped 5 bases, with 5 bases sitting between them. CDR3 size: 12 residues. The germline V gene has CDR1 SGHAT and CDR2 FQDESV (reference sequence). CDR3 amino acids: CASSLDRETQYF. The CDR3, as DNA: TGTGCCAGCAGCTTAGATCGGGAGACCCAGTACTTC.

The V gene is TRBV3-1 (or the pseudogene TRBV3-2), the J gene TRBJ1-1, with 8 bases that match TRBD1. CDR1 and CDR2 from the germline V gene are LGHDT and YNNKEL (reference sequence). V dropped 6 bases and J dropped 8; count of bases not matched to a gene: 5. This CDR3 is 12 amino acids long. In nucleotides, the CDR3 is TGTGCCAGCAGTCGAGGGACAGGCGAAGCTTTCTTT. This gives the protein CASSRGTGEAFF.

Written as DNA, the CDR3 is TGTGCCAGCAGTTTATTCTATACCGGGGAGCTGTTTTTT. Amino acid sequence: CASSLFYTGELFF. This chain connects TRBV27 to TRBJ2-2; D uncertain. V was cut by 1 base and J by 5 bases, with 5 bases left in between. The CDR3 length is 13 residues. CDR1 MNHEY and CDR2 SMNVEV come from the germline V gene (reference sequence).

The CDR3 nucleotides are TGTGCCTGGAGTGTTCAGGGGATCGGCTACACCTTC. It encodes CAWSVQGIGYTF. The chain couples TRBV30 to TRBJ1-2, with D maybe TRBD1 (6 bases). CDR1 is GTSNPN and CDR2 is SVGIG in the germline V gene (reference sequence). This CDR3 contains 12 residues. The V and J ends lost 0 bases and 8 bases respectively, with 10 bases between them.

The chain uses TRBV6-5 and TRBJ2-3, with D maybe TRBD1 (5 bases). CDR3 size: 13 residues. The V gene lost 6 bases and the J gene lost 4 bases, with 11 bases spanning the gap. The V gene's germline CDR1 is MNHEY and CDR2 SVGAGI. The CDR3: CASRAGFPDTQYF. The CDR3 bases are TGTGCCAGCAGGGCAGGGTTTCCAGATACGCAGTATTTT.

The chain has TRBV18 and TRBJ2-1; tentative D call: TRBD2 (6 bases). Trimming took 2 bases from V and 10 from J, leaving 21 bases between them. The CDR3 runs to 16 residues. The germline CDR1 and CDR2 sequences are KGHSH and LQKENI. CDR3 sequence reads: CASSPGLAGLNREQFF. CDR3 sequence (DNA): TGTGCCAGCTCACCAGGTCTCGCGGGGCTTAATCGGGAGCAGTTCTTC.